The 8 T cell receptor beta chains below all came from one sample that was sequenced in a study of regulatory T cells in long-lasting Graves disease. Time point denoted: newly diagnosed GD, antithyroid drugs for less than 3 months. With RNA extracted from PBMCs as input, the TCR library was made. CDR3 regions were amplified by Arm-PCR using iRepertoire HTBI primers to build TCR beta libraries. TCRdb redid the calling of the multiplex PCR reads with MiXCR, one entry per CDR3 protein. Of 300,000 to 400,000 distinct CDR3 sequences in the sample, 15% to 20% were seen once. Sequencing used peripheral blood mononuclear cells (PBMCs), obtained at new diagnosis, from a patient treated with antithyroid drugs. Receptors originate from a female donor with Graves disease.

This clonotype was observed at least ten times. A read error may account for a junction end that differs from germline. Written as DNA, the CDR3 is TGTGCCAGCAGCCTTGGACAGGGGAAAAAGCAGTACTTC. Protein product: CASSLGQGKKQYF. The chain combines TRBV5-1 with TRBJ2-7; TRBD1 aligns across 9 bases. The CDR3 contains 13 residues. Germline V gives CDR1 SGHRS, CDR2 YFSETQ.

The chain carries TRBV7-2 and TRBJ2-6; D is unresolved. The length of the CDR3 is 16 residues. V lost 1 base to trimming and J lost 0 bases, with 7 bases between them. CDR1 SGHTA and CDR2 FQGNSA come from the germline V gene. The CDR3 region is CASSLEATSGANVLTF. The CDR3 DNA reads TGTGCCAGCAGCTTAGAAGCGACCTCTGGGGCCAACGTCCTGACTTTC.

This clonotype came up many times. The chain employs TRBV20-1 and TRBJ1-1; TRBD1 matches at 9 bases. This CDR3 contains 14 residues. Trimming cost V 6 bases and J 4 bases; bases outside gene matches: 9. Germline loops: CDR1 DFQATT, CDR2 SNEGSKA (reference sequence). CDR3 sequence (DNA): TGCAGTGCCTCTCCGAGGACAGGGGCCACTGAAGCTTTCTTT. Encoded protein: CSASPRTGATEAFF.

The CDR3 bases are TGCGCCAGCAGACCCGGGACTAGCACTCTCTACGAGCAGTACTTC. Translating it yields CASRPGTSTLYEQYF. V and J are TRBV5-1 and TRBJ2-7; 9 bases are a match to TRBD2. This CDR3 contains 15 residues. The J segment lost 3 bases and the V segment lost 5 bases, leaving 9 bases of the junction unmatched. Germline CDR1 reads SGHRS; CDR2 reads YFSETQ.

This clonotype was observed at least ten times. The chain is built from TRBV24-1 and TRBJ1-5; no clear D. This CDR3 has 13 residues. V lost 5 bases, J lost 2 bases, and 6 bases lay in between. Germline-derived CDR1 and CDR2 are KGHDR and SFDVKD. For the CDR3, the DNA is TGTGCCACCAGTGGGGTTGGCAATCAGCCCCAGCATTTT. Translation: CATSGVGNQPQHF.

This clonotype was picked up many times. The chain's CDR3 is CASSLYKDSPLHF. DNA for the CDR3: TGTGCCAGCAGTTTGTATAAGGATTCACCCCTCCACTTT. This rearrangement joins TRBV27 to TRBJ1-6; D uncertain. The CDR3 runs to 13 residues. V lost 3 bases, J lost 8 bases, and 8 bases lay in between. Germline-derived CDR1 and CDR2 are MNHEY and SMNVEV (reference sequence).

The chain recombines TRBV5-1 with TRBJ2-1; maybe TRBD1 (6 bases). Germline V CDR1 and CDR2: SGHRS, YFSETQ. Trimming took 4 bases from V and 4 from J, leaving 24 bases between them. The CDR3 covers 18 residues. The CDR3 DNA sequence: TGCGCCAGCAGCCCGGCCCGGTCTACAGGGTCTCATTACAATGAGCAGTTCTTC. This gives the protein CASSPARSTGSHYNEQFF.

In the case of this clonotype: This likely came from a read error, as a far larger clone is one base away. The conserved closing phenylalanine or tryptophan is absent in this CDR3, likely reflecting a read error. This sequence joins TRBV6-1 and TRBJ2-1, with a weak D call TRBD2 (6 bases). The J call is uncertain, as TRBJ2-5 better fits the DNA end. The germline gives CDR1 MNHNS, CDR2 SASEGT. The CDR3 consists of 14 residues. CDR3 sequence (DNA): TGTGCCAGCTCCGGGGCGGGACTGAGCGAGACCCAGTACCTC. Its protein product is CASSGAGLSETQYL.